The rows below give T cell receptor beta chains drawn from one sample of a study of T-cell memory formation after mild COVID-19. TCRdb independently ran MiXCR on the 5' RACE reads; one entry per CDR3 protein. The sample includes around 140,000 distinct CDR3 sequences, approximately 21% of them seen just once. Sequenced material: PBMCs or a T cell subset sorted from them (not recorded which). Source of these receptors: an adult woman who had mild COVID-19 (a few samples of this study predate the infection). Cell type and time point are not known. Both conserved end residues are part of each CDR3. A D gene is named only where the DNA matches it firmly. Only some rows state a clone size, as once, few, many or a class for expanded clones.

v_call: TRBV7-9
d_call: .
clone_size: few
j_call: TRBJ2-5
cdr3_nt: TGTGCCAGCAGCCCATCGCAGGGATCAGGAGAGACCCAGTACTTC
cdr3_aa: CASSPSQGSGETQYF

v_call: TRBV20-1
d_call: .
clone_size: few
j_call: TRBJ2-5
cdr3_nt: TGCAGTGCTCTCTCCGTAGAGACCCAGTACTTC
cdr3_aa: CSALSVETQYF

v_call: TRBV6-4
d_call: TRBD2
clone_size: .
j_call: TRBJ2-2
cdr3_nt: TGTGCCAGCAGTTTGACTAGCGGGATAAACACCGGGGAGCTGTTTTTT
cdr3_aa: CASSLTSGINTGELFF

v_call: TRBV9
d_call: TRBD1
clone_size: .
j_call: TRBJ1-1
cdr3_nt: TGTGCCAGCAGCGCCCGGACAGGGAACACTGAAGCTTTCTTT
cdr3_aa: CASSARTGNTEAFF

v_call: TRBV18
d_call: TRBD2
clone_size: many
j_call: TRBJ2-1
cdr3_nt: TGTGCCAGCTCACCAGGGCTAGCGGACAATGAGCAGTTCTTC
cdr3_aa: CASSPGLADNEQFF

v_call: TRBV20-1
d_call: .
clone_size: .
j_call: TRBJ2-7
cdr3_nt: TGCAGTGCTAGAGGCCGGACAGTTTCATCCTACGAGCAGTACTTC
cdr3_aa: CSARGRTVSSYEQYF

v_call: TRBV6-1
d_call: TRBD2
clone_size: once
j_call: TRBJ2-5
cdr3_nt: TGTGCCAGCAGTATCAGCGGGATCCAAGAGACCCAGTACTTC
cdr3_aa: CASSISGIQETQYF

v_call: TRBV7-2
d_call: TRBD1
clone_size: few
j_call: TRBJ2-1
cdr3_nt: TGTGCCAGCAGCATTGGGACAGGGGGAAATGAGCAGTTCTTC
cdr3_aa: CASSIGTGGNEQFF

v_call: TRBV3-1
d_call: .
clone_size: few
j_call: TRBJ2-7
cdr3_nt: TGTGCCAGCAGCCAGGGGAGGCGGTTCTACGAGCAGTACTTC
cdr3_aa: CASSQGRRFYEQYF

v_call: TRBV12-3/TRBV12-4
d_call: TRBD1
clone_size: .
j_call: TRBJ1-6
cdr3_nt: TGTGCCAGCAGTAGACAGGGTTATTCACCCCTCCACTTT
cdr3_aa: CASSRQGYSPLHF

v_call: TRBV12-3/TRBV12-4
d_call: TRBD2
clone_size: .
j_call: TRBJ2-3
cdr3_nt: TGTGCCAGCAGCTTAGCGGGAGGCAACACAGATACGCAGTATTTT
cdr3_aa: CASSLAGGNTDTQYF

v_call: TRBV6-5
d_call: TRBD1
clone_size: .
j_call: TRBJ2-7
cdr3_nt: TGTGCCAGCAGTTACGACAGGGGCTACGAGCAGTACTTC
cdr3_aa: CASSYDRGYEQYF

v_call: TRBV12-3/TRBV12-4
d_call: .
clone_size: .
j_call: TRBJ2-7
cdr3_nt: TGTGCCAGCAGTTCCAGTGATCGCGAGCAGTACTTC
cdr3_aa: CASSSSDREQYF

v_call: TRBV10-3
d_call: .
clone_size: .
j_call: TRBJ2-2
cdr3_nt: TGTGCCACGACCCAGGCCCCAGGGGAGCTGTTTTTT
cdr3_aa: CATTQAPGELFF

v_call: TRBV12-3/TRBV12-4
d_call: TRBD1
clone_size: .
j_call: TRBJ1-1
cdr3_nt: TGTGCCAGCAGGAGGGGGCCGGTGAACACTGAAGCTTTCTTT
cdr3_aa: CASRRGPVNTEAFF

v_call: TRBV20-1
d_call: TRBD1
clone_size: .
j_call: TRBJ1-1
cdr3_nt: TGCAGTGCGGGGACAGGGGGGAACACTGAAGCTTTCTTT
cdr3_aa: CSAGTGGNTEAFF

v_call: TRBV5-1
d_call: .
clone_size: few
j_call: TRBJ2-3
cdr3_nt: TGCGCCAGCAGCTTGTCAAGGGTTGAGAGCGGAGATACGCAGTATTTT
cdr3_aa: CASSLSRVESGDTQYF

v_call: TRBV12-3/TRBV12-4
d_call: .
clone_size: .
j_call: TRBJ2-1
cdr3_nt: TGTGCCAGCAGCCGCGCCTCTTCAGAGAAGCAGTTCTTC
cdr3_aa: CASSRASSEKQFF

v_call: TRBV10-3
d_call: .
clone_size: .
j_call: TRBJ1-1
cdr3_nt: TGTGCCATCAGGAGGACAGACAACACTGAAGCTTTCTTT
cdr3_aa: CAIRRTDNTEAFF

v_call: TRBV9
d_call: .
clone_size: few
j_call: TRBJ2-2
cdr3_nt: TGTGCCAGCAGCGTTAGGGGGAACACCGGGGAGCTGTTTTTT
cdr3_aa: CASSVRGNTGELFF

v_call: TRBV12-3/TRBV12-4
d_call: .
clone_size: .
j_call: TRBJ1-2
cdr3_nt: TGTGCCAGCAGTTTTCGGGGGGATGGCTACACCTTC
cdr3_aa: CASSFRGDGYTF

v_call: TRBV5-1
d_call: .
clone_size: few
j_call: TRBJ2-3
cdr3_nt: TGCGCCAGCAGCTCACAGGTTACAGATACGCAGTATTTT
cdr3_aa: CASSSQVTDTQYF

v_call: TRBV5-1
d_call: .
clone_size: few
j_call: TRBJ1-6
cdr3_nt: TGCGCCAGCAGCTTGGGGGATTCACCCCTCCACTTT
cdr3_aa: CASSLGDSPLHF

v_call: TRBV5-1
d_call: TRBD1
clone_size: few
j_call: TRBJ2-5
cdr3_nt: TGCGCCAGCAGCTTAGGGACAGGTCTGTTAGAGACCCAGTACTTC
cdr3_aa: CASSLGTGLLETQYF

v_call: TRBV11-2
d_call: TRBD1
clone_size: few
j_call: TRBJ2-7
cdr3_nt: TGTGCCAGCAGCTTTTCTCAGACAGGGATCTACGAGCAGTACTTC
cdr3_aa: CASSFSQTGIYEQYF

v_call: TRBV3-1
d_call: TRBD1
clone_size: few
j_call: TRBJ2-1
cdr3_nt: TGTGCCAGCAGCACCCGGGACAGGCCTTACAATGAGCAGTTCTTC
cdr3_aa: CASSTRDRPYNEQFF

v_call: TRBV7-2
d_call: TRBD1
clone_size: few
j_call: TRBJ2-2
cdr3_nt: TGTGCCAGCAGGACCGGGACAGGAGTGACCGGGGAGCTGTTTTTT
cdr3_aa: CASRTGTGVTGELFF

v_call: TRBV6-5
d_call: .
clone_size: few
j_call: TRBJ2-7
cdr3_nt: TGTGCCAGCACCAAATCCCTAAGTATATACGAGCAGTACTTC
cdr3_aa: CASTKSLSIYEQYF

v_call: TRBV5-1
d_call: TRBD1
clone_size: .
j_call: TRBJ2-7
cdr3_nt: TGCGCCAGCAGCATTCCCGGGACAGGCGGTGACGAGCAGTACTTC
cdr3_aa: CASSIPGTGGDEQYF

v_call: TRBV7-6
d_call: .
clone_size: few
j_call: TRBJ1-5
cdr3_nt: TGTGCCAGCAGCTTAGTGTTGGGGGGTCAGCCCCAGCATTTT
cdr3_aa: CASSLVLGGQPQHF

v_call: TRBV7-3
d_call: TRBD2
clone_size: .
j_call: TRBJ2-5
cdr3_nt: TGTGCCAGCAGCTTAACGACTAGCGGGGGGCAAGAGACCCAGTACTTC
cdr3_aa: CASSLTTSGGQETQYF

v_call: TRBV7-2
d_call: .
clone_size: few
j_call: TRBJ1-5
cdr3_nt: TGTGCCAGCCAAAGTTGGGCGACTAGCAATCAGCCCCAGCATTTT
cdr3_aa: CASQSWATSNQPQHF